The clone carrying this T cell receptor (beta chain) was observed a single time. The antigen is undetermined. The sample originates from a study of PD-L1 blockade in urothelial cancer. Study-level information: Blood analysis occurred 3 weeks (second dose) and 6 weeks after treatment start. Blood samples contained a median approximately 140,000 T cells.

Spiking of synthetic TCR analog templates was performed in each PCR. Measured with immunoSEQ multiplex PCR; TCRdb has only the in-frame clones, and not every one. This repertoire shows roughly 56,000 clones, about 80% found once; its top ten account for 3.5% to 5.5%. General observations from the study: Pretreatment blood TCR clonality under the median forecast improved survival.

This CDR3 spans 15 amino acids. CDR1 SGHTA and CDR2 FQGNSA come from the germline V gene. V was shortened by 2 bases and J by 4 bases, with 15 bases between the two germline ends. The V and J genes are TRBV7-2 and TRBJ2-7; D perhaps matches TRBD2 (5 bases). Sequencing used PBMCs, obtained around atezolizumab (anti-PD-L1) treatment. This TCR derives from a man in his 70s with urothelial cancer. The CDR3 spells CASSLSISEAYEQYF. The DNA of the CDR3 is TGTGCCAGCAGCTTATCGATCTCGGAGGCATACGAGCAGTACTTC.